The T cell receptor (beta chain) under discussion was sequenced for a study of CD8+ T cells in alopecia areata. Trimming removed 6 bases at V and 5 bases at J, with 19 bases between. The germline V gene has CDR1 ENHRY and CDR2 SYGVKD. The CDR3 is 15 residues long. Reverse transcription of extracted RNA yielded cDNA, which provided the sequencing template. Repertoires were generated with immunoSEQ multiplex PCR, while TCRdb's copy carries only in-frame clones and drops some. This sample has roughly 140,000 clones, with 45% to 55% found just once. Sequencing was performed on CD8+ T cells sorted from blood, taken at week 0. The gene calls are TRBV10-3 and TRBJ2-5, with D perhaps TRBD2 (6 bases). This TCR was sampled from a human donor with alopecia areata. The CDR3, as DNA: TGTGCCATCAGGGACCGACTAGTCCCCACTGAGACCCAGTACTTC. It codes for CAIRDRLVPTETQYF.